This T cell receptor (beta chain) was recovered during a study of vaccination effects on CD4 cells after COVID-19. Antigen-specific CD4+ T cells expanded by the ViraFEST assay with viral peptide pools were then sequenced. Isolation of CD4+ T cells took place after 10 days of culture. SARS-CoV-2 infected the person between March and December 2020, as confirmed by PCR. As for this clone: The antigen remains undetermined.

Clones were sequenced by immunoSEQ multiplex PCR, and TCRdb holds only the in-frame ones, with some missing. The table records about 70,000 clones, 73% of them present only once. The clonotype originates from a human donor who had a prior SARS-CoV-2 infection. The sequencing here drew on CD4+ T cells from PBMCs cultured with HIV peptides, taken before COVID-19 vaccination. Noted subset: HIV-1 Nef peptide pool negative control/reference culture.

The CDR3 coding sequence is TGTGCCAGCAGTGAAGAGTTCTCTGGAAACACCATATATTTT. Residues: CASSEEFSGNTIYF. The chain links TRBV2 to TRBJ1-3; D not certain. This CDR3 is built from 14 residues. Germline loops: CDR1 SNHLY, CDR2 FYNNEI. Trimming took 1 base from V and 0 from J, leaving 4 bases between them.